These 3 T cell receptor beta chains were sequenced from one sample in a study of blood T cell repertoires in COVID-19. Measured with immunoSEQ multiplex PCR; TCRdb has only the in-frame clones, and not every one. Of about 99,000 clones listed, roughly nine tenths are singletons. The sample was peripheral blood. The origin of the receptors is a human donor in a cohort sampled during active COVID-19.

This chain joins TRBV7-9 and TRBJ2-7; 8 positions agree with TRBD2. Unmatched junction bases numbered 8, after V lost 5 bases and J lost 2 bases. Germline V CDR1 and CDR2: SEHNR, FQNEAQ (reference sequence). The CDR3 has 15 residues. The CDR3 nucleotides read TGTGCCAGCAGCCCCCAAACTAGCGGAACCTACGAGCAGTACTTC. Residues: CASSPQTSGTYEQYF.

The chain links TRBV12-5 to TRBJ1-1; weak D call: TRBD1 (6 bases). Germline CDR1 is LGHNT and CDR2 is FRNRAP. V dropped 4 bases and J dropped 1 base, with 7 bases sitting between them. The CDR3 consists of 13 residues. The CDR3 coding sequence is TGTGCTAGTGGTTACAGGGAGAACACTGAAGCTTTCTTT. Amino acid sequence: CASGYRENTEAFF.

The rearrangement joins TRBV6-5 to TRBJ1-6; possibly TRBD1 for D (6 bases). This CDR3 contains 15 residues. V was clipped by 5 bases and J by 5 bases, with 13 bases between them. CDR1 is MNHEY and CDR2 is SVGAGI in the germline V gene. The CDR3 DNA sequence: TGTGCCAGCAGTACAGGGCTACTTAATAATTCACCCCTCCACTTT. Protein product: CASSTGLLNNSPLHF.